This is a list of T cell receptor beta chains from one sample in a study of identical twins. TCRdb fed the 5' RACE reads into MiXCR, producing one record per CDR3 protein. Of 690,000 or so distinct CDR3 sequences in the sample, 5.5% to 6.5% are singletons; the top ten hold roughly 1.8%. The sample was naive T cells sorted from blood. Receptor source: a man between 18 and 35 years old in good health. Both conserved end residues are part of each CDR3. Each record gives: CDR3 protein, CDR3 DNA, J gene, D gene, V gene, clone size. D genes are given only for firm matches. Clone size is stated in some rows and not others, as once, few, many or a class when expanded.

CDR3 protein: CASSEGSGGSQPQHF
CDR3 DNA: TGTGCCAGCAGTGAAGGGTCAGGGGGGAGTCAGCCCCAGCATTTT
J gene: TRBJ1-5
D gene: TRBD1
V gene: TRBV6-1
clone size: .

CDR3 protein: CSASLREVASETQYF
CDR3 DNA: TGCAGTGCTAGTCTACGGGAGGTGGCTTCGGAGACCCAGTACTTC
J gene: TRBJ2-5
D gene: TRBD2
V gene: TRBV20-1
clone size: .

CDR3 protein: CAISEAQLERERDTQYF
CDR3 DNA: TGTGCCATCAGTGAAGCACAGCTAGAGCGGGAGAGGGATACGCAGTATTTT
J gene: TRBJ2-3
D gene: TRBD2
V gene: TRBV6-1
clone size: many

CDR3 protein: CASSSSGIGEKLFF
CDR3 DNA: TGTGCCAGCAGTTCATCGGGCATCGGGGAAAAACTGTTTTTT
J gene: TRBJ1-4
D gene: .
V gene: TRBV12-3/TRBV12-4
clone size: .

CDR3 protein: CASSLAGRDRGLYEQYF
CDR3 DNA: TGCGCCAGCAGCTTGGCCGGTAGGGACAGGGGCCTCTACGAGCAGTACTTC
J gene: TRBJ2-7
D gene: TRBD1
V gene: TRBV5-1
clone size: .

CDR3 protein: CASTDSTSFPYEQYF
CDR3 DNA: TGTGCCAGTACCGACAGTACCTCCTTCCCCTACGAGCAGTACTTC
J gene: TRBJ2-7
D gene: .
V gene: TRBV12-3/TRBV12-4
clone size: many

CDR3 protein: CASSFRGIADTQYF
CDR3 DNA: TGTGCCAGCAGTTTTCGGGGAATTGCAGATACGCAGTATTTT
J gene: TRBJ2-3
D gene: .
V gene: TRBV27
clone size: many

CDR3 protein: CATSRDRNTEAFF
CDR3 DNA: TGTGCCACCAGCAGAGACAGGAACACTGAAGCTTTCTTT
J gene: TRBJ1-1
D gene: .
V gene: TRBV15
clone size: few

CDR3 protein: CSAPSRTSGIGEQFF
CDR3 DNA: TGCAGTGCTCCCTCGCGGACTAGCGGGATCGGCGAGCAGTTCTTC
J gene: TRBJ2-1
D gene: TRBD2
V gene: TRBV20-1
clone size: .

CDR3 protein: CASRSEDTQYF
CDR3 DNA: TGCGCCAGCAGGTCAGAAGATACGCAGTATTTT
J gene: TRBJ2-3
D gene: .
V gene: TRBV5-1
clone size: many

CDR3 protein: CASSQDAGGRIYEQYF
CDR3 DNA: TGTGCCAGCAGCCAAGATGCCGGGGGCCGCATCTACGAGCAGTACTTC
J gene: TRBJ2-7
D gene: .
V gene: TRBV4-2
clone size: many

CDR3 protein: CASSPLPEQFF
CDR3 DNA: TGTGCCAGCAGCCCACTCCCCGAACAGTTCTTC
J gene: TRBJ2-1
D gene: .
V gene: TRBV7-9
clone size: many

CDR3 protein: CAISEGAGATNTYEQYF
CDR3 DNA: TGTGCCATCAGTGAGGGCGCAGGGGCGACTAATACCTACGAGCAGTACTTC
J gene: TRBJ2-7
D gene: .
V gene: TRBV10-3
clone size: many

CDR3 protein: CSEGGGETQYF
CDR3 DNA: TGCAGCGAGGGGGGAGGGGAGACCCAGTACTTC
J gene: TRBJ2-5
D gene: .
V gene: TRBV29-1
clone size: many

CDR3 protein: CASSDTSWPYNEQFF
CDR3 DNA: TGTGCCAGCAGTGACACTTCTTGGCCCTACAATGAGCAGTTCTTC
J gene: TRBJ2-1
D gene: .
V gene: TRBV6-4
clone size: .

CDR3 protein: CASSLSSGVRGYTF
CDR3 DNA: TGTGCCAGCAGTTTATCTTCGGGGGTCCGTGGCTACACCTTC
J gene: TRBJ1-2
D gene: .
V gene: TRBV28
clone size: many

CDR3 protein: CSARDQAHGGTGANVLTF
CDR3 DNA: TGCAGTGCTAGAGACCAGGCCCACGGGGGAACCGGGGCCAACGTCCTGACTTTC
J gene: TRBJ2-6
D gene: .
V gene: TRBV20-1
clone size: .

CDR3 protein: CASSSLAGDPTDTQYF
CDR3 DNA: TGTGCCAGCAGCTCCCTAGCGGGGGATCCCACAGATACGCAGTATTTT
J gene: TRBJ2-3
D gene: TRBD2
V gene: TRBV7-7
clone size: many

CDR3 protein: CASSPDRTGELFF
CDR3 DNA: TGTGCCAGCAGCCCCGACCGGACAGGGGAGCTGTTTTTT
J gene: TRBJ2-2
D gene: .
V gene: TRBV6-1
clone size: many